The 17 T cell receptor beta chains below were found in one sample sequenced in a study of T cells in Graves' hyperthyroidism and ophthalmopathy. Amplification targeted TCR beta CDR3 regions from RNA transcripts. Initially, a first-round RT-PCR of the TCR CDR3 employed the HTBI primer set. MiXCR, applied by TCRdb to the multiplex PCR reads, yields one record per CDR3 protein. The sample yields more than 500,000 distinct CDR3 sequences, around 15% seen once. Sequences were obtained from blood. The receptors derive from a woman in her 30s with Graves' hyperthyroidism.

This clonotype was counted only a few times. The chain links TRBV30 to TRBJ2-7; 14 bases line up with TRBD2. The trim removed 3 bases at V and 5 bases at J, leaving 12 bases unmatched. CDR3 size: 17 residues. CDR1 GTSNPN and CDR2 SVGIG come from the germline V gene (reference sequence). The CDR3 region has the DNA TGTGCCTGGAGCGATGCCGGGACTAGCGGGAGAAGGAACGAGCAGTACTTC. It yields the protein CAWSDAGTSGRRNEQYF.

The genes are TRBV12-3 or TRBV12-4 and TRBJ2-7, with TRBD2 matching 13 bases. J was trimmed by 5 bases and V by 6 bases; bases with no gene match: 7. This CDR3 has 15 amino acids. In DNA, the CDR3 is TGTGCCAGCAGGGGGGGAGGGACTAGCGGGAACGAGCAGTACTTC. Amino acids: CASRGGGTSGNEQYF.

In this sample, this clonotype turned up a few times. The genes are TRBV9 and TRBJ2-7; 10 bases line up with TRBD2. The V segment lost 0 bases and the J segment 2 bases; nucleotides outside the gene matches: 5. CDR1 is SGDLS, CDR2 YYNGEE, per germline. The CDR3 spans 16 residues. CDR3 sequence reads: CASSVGTSGNAYEQYF. The CDR3 bases are TGTGCCAGCAGCGTAGGGACTAGCGGAAATGCCTACGAGCAGTACTTC.

This clonotype was counted many times. V is TRBV2 and J is TRBJ2-2; 11 bases are shared with TRBD1. Germline CDR1 reads SNHLY; CDR2 reads FYNNEI. V was pared by 6 bases and J by 7 bases, with 7 bases of the junction left unmatched. The CDR3 covers 15 residues. CDR3: CASRADRGLGGELFF. The CDR3 DNA is TGTGCCAGCAGGGCGGACAGGGGGCTTGGCGGGGAGCTGTTTTTT.

Ten or more counts support this clonotype. In DNA form, the CDR3 reads TGCGCCAGCAGTACCGACATAGCGGGACCCTACGAGCAGTACTTC. It translates to CASSTDIAGPYEQYF. The rearrangement uses TRBV10-2 and TRBJ2-7, with 8 bases fitting TRBD2. V gave up 5 bases and J gave up 2 bases; unmatched junction bases: 8. This CDR3 region has 15 residues. CDR1 and CDR2 (germline): WSHSY, SAAADI.

This clonotype was seen many times. The V and J genes are TRBV28 and TRBJ1-2; 12 bases are a match to TRBD1. V trimming: 4 bases; J trimming: 6 bases; junction bases outside the gene matches: 9. Germline-derived CDR1 and CDR2 are MDHEN and SYDVKM. This CDR3 spans 16 amino acids. The DNA of the CDR3 is TGTGCCAGCAGTTACTCGTTGGGGACAGGGGGCGATGGCTACACCTTC. This sequence encodes CASSYSLGTGGDGYTF.

V and J are TRBV11-2 and TRBJ2-7; 9 nucleotides align to TRBD1. Germline values: CDR1 SGHAT, CDR2 FQNNGV. The CDR3 is 14 amino acids. The trim removed 1 base at V and 4 bases at J, leaving 2 bases unmatched. CDR3 residues: CASSLGTGEYEQYF. The CDR3 region has the DNA TGTGCCAGCAGCTTAGGGACAGGGGAATACGAGCAGTACTTC.

The V call is TRBV7-9, the J call TRBJ2-2; TRBD2 matches at 7 bases. The germline gives CDR1 SEHNR, CDR2 FQNEAQ (reference sequence). Losses at the gene ends were 2 bases for V and 6 bases for J; bases not matched to a gene: 6. This CDR3 region has 15 residues. CDR3 sequence (DNA): TGTGCCAGCAGCTTATTAGCGGGCGGCTCCGGGGAGCTGTTTTTT. As protein: CASSLLAGGSGELFF.

The V gene is TRBV7-2, the J gene TRBJ1-6; D is uncertain. The V gene's germline CDR1 is SGHTA and CDR2 FQGNSA. V gave up 1 base and J gave up 3 bases, with 7 bases separating them. The CDR3 spans 15 residues. The CDR3 coding sequence is TGTGCCAGCAGCTTAGTCGAAAACTATAATTCACCCCTCCACTTT. This encodes CASSLVENYNSPLHF.

This clonotype has a count of ten or more. The chain is built from TRBV30 and TRBJ2-5, with no clear D. This CDR3 has 11 residues. V gave up 6 bases and J gave up 1 base, with 6 bases separating them. In germline, CDR1 is GTSNPN, CDR2 SVGIG (reference sequence). The CDR3 region is CACAIQETQYF. DNA of the CDR3: TGTGCCTGCGCGATCCAAGAGACCCAGTACTTC.

The rearrangement links TRBV20-1 to TRBJ2-3; the D gene is possibly TRBD1 (6 bases). CDR3 length equals 13 residues. V shed 6 bases and J shed 7 bases, with 17 bases lying between them. Germline V gives CDR1 DFQATT, CDR2 SNEGSKA (reference sequence). CDR3 residues: CSALWTDSYTQYF. As DNA, the CDR3 is TGCAGTGCCCTCTGGACAGACTCCTATACGCAGTATTTT.

This chain connects TRBV12-3 or TRBV12-4 to TRBJ2-1, with D possibly TRBD2 on 5 matching bases. Trimming removed 3 bases from V and 10 bases from J, with 16 bases in between. The CDR3 runs to 14 residues. The CDR3 loop reads CASSLGDSRGEQFF. The CDR3 DNA reads as TGTGCCAGCAGTTTGGGAGACTCCCGTGGGGAGCAGTTCTTC.

With regard to this clonotype: Germline is not matched at one junction end, which may reflect a read error. The rearrangement uses TRBV5-1 and TRBJ2-1; TRBD1 is a possible D gene (7 bases). This CDR3 spans 15 amino acids. Germline CDR1 is SGHRS and CDR2 is YFSETQ. In DNA, the CDR3 is TGCGCCAGCAGCTTGACAGGGGACTCCTACAATGAGCATTTCTTC. Its protein is CASSLTGDSYNEHFF. Based on the CDR3 plus reference TRBV5-1 and TRBJ2-1, the full variable domain is KAGVTQTPRYLIKTRGQQVTLSCSPISGHRSVSWYQQTPGQGLQFLFEYFSETQRNKGNFPGRFSGRQFSNSRSEMNVSTLELGDSALYLCASSLTGDSYNEHFFGPGTRLTVL.

This clonotype was counted at least ten times. The chain carries TRBV7-2 and TRBJ1-1; TRBD1 is a possible D gene (6 bases). CDR1 is SGHTA, CDR2 FQGNSA, per germline. This CDR3 is 13 amino acids long. V was clipped by 2 bases and J by 3 bases, with 7 bases between them. DNA for the CDR3: TGTGCCAGCAGCTTATACAGGGACACTGAAGCTTTCTTT. Translation: CASSLYRDTEAFF. The whole variable domain, filled in from reference TRBV7-2 and TRBJ1-1, reads GAGVSQSPSNKVTEKGKDVELRCDPISGHTALYWYRQSLGQGLEFLIYFQGNSAPDKSGLPSDRFSAERTGGSVSTLTIQRTQQEDSAVYLCASSLYRDTEAFFGQGTRLTVV.

Turning to this clonotype: This clone may be a read error of a much larger clone one base away. V is TRBV24-1 and J is TRBJ2-1, with no clear D. Germline loops: CDR1 KGHDR, CDR2 SFDVKD. The CDR3 length is 16 residues. The CDR3 DNA follows: TGTGCCACCAGTGATTGGCAGGCGAGCTCCTGCAATGAGCAGTTCTTC. This translates into CATSDWQASSCNEQFF.

This clonotype came up many times. The rearrangement joins TRBV28 to TRBJ2-1; 12 bases are a match to TRBD1. The CDR3 is 15 amino acids. Trimming cost V 6 bases and J 5 bases; bases outside gene matches: 5. CDR1 MDHEN and CDR2 SYDVKM come from the germline V gene. CDR3 amino acids: CASRGGQGADNEQFF. The CDR3 DNA follows: TGTGCCAGCAGGGGGGGACAGGGGGCGGACAATGAGCAGTTCTTC.

About this clonotype itself: This clone may be a read error of a much larger clone one base away. The chain has TRBV20-1 and TRBJ2-3; a possible D gene is TRBD1 (5 bases). The CDR3 is made up of 16 amino acids. The V gene's germline CDR1 is DFQATT and CDR2 SNEGSKA (reference sequence). The CDR3 nucleotides are TGCGGTGCTCCGGACAACGGAAGGTCGTTCGCCGATACGCAGTATTTT. It specifies CGAPDNGRSFADTQYF.